These 29 T cell receptor beta chains came from one sample sequenced in a study of blood T cell repertoires in COVID-19. Profiled with immunoSEQ multiplex PCR; TCRdb holds only in-frame clones, not every one. The sample lists over 100,000 clones; roughly 85% were seen once. The sequenced sample was peripheral blood. The receptors were sampled from a man aged 35 to 55 with acute or convalescent COVID-19.

J is TRBJ2-2 and V is TRBV7-2; perhaps TRBD2 as D (5 bases). Germline V CDR1 and CDR2: SGHTA, FQGNSA. V lost 5 bases and J lost 7, with 17 bases in between. The CDR3 contains 15 residues. Here the CDR3 reads CASSTPPPRGGELFF. In DNA, the CDR3 is TGTGCCAGCAGCACCCCGCCCCCCCGGGGCGGGGAGCTGTTTTTT.

The V gene is TRBV5-1, the J gene TRBJ2-2; D might be TRBD1 (6 bases). Germline assignment: CDR1 SGHRS and CDR2 YFSETQ. V was cut by 4 bases and J by 1 base, with 8 bases left in between. This CDR3 region has 14 residues. Here the CDR3 reads CASSATGNTGELFF. CDR3 nucleotide sequence: TGCGCCAGCAGCGCGACAGGGAACACCGGGGAGCTGTTTTTT.

This chain connects TRBV11-2 to TRBJ2-1; 11 bases are a match to TRBD2. V gave up 6 bases and J gave up 4 bases; unmatched junction bases: 8. This CDR3 is 16 amino acids long. From germline, CDR1 is SGHAT and CDR2 FQNNGV. The CDR3 loop is CASRLSGGAKYNEQFF. CDR3 DNA: TGTGCCAGCAGGCTTAGCGGGGGGGCTAAGTACAATGAGCAGTTCTTC.

CDR3 sequence (DNA): TGTGCCAGCAGCTTAAGACAGGGGGCCGTCGGGGAGCTGTTTTTT. This codes for CASSLRQGAVGELFF. The chain employs TRBV7-2 and TRBJ2-2; 10 bases are shared with TRBD1. The CDR3 consists of 15 residues. Germline CDR1 reads SGHTA; CDR2 reads FQGNSA. Trimming at V came to 2 bases and at J to 7 bases, leaving 4 bases not matched to a gene.

The rearrangement links TRBV24-1 to TRBJ1-1; TRBD1 might be the D (6 bases). Trimming removed 8 bases at V and 4 bases at J, with 16 bases between. Per the germline V gene, CDR1 is KGHDR and CDR2 is SFDVKD. This CDR3 has 14 amino acids. CDR3 nucleotide sequence: TGTGCCACCAAACCCCAGGGGTTCGGCACTGAAGCTTTCTTT. Its translation: CATKPQGFGTEAFF.

This clone was detected only once. This chain connects TRBV6-5 to TRBJ2-2; 7 bases match TRBD2. This CDR3 region has 14 residues. Germline CDR1 is MNHEY and CDR2 is SVGAGI. J gave up 6 bases and V 7 bases, and 8 bases lay outside the gene matches. Written as DNA, the CDR3 is TGTGCCAGCAATCTACGACTAGCCTCCGGGGAGCTGTTTTTT. Translating it yields CASNLRLASGELFF.

This sequence joins TRBV24-1 and TRBJ2-5, with D possibly matching TRBD2 (7 bases). The germline CDR1 and CDR2 sequences are KGHDR and SFDVKD. CDR3 length: 14 residues. Trimming removed 5 bases at V and 5 bases at J, with 14 bases between. DNA for the CDR3: TGTGCCACCAGTGCGGGGGGCGCTAAGGAGACCCAGTACTTC. The encoded protein is CATSAGGAKETQYF.

The chain links TRBV2 to TRBJ1-2; 7 bases line up with TRBD1. This CDR3 is 13 amino acids long. Germline V gives CDR1 SNHLY, CDR2 FYNNEI. The junction had 2 bases not matched to a gene; V was cut back by 5 bases and J by 2 bases. The CDR3 DNA is TGTGCCAGCAGTTCGACAGGGAACTATGGCTACACCTTC. Translated, it gives CASSSTGNYGYTF. The variable domain in full, with the rest retrieved from reference TRBV2 and TRBJ1-2, is EPEVTQTPSHQVTQMGQEVILRCVPISNHLYFYWYRQILGQKVEFLVSFYNNEISEKSEIFDDQFSVERPDGSNFTLKIRSTKLEDSAMYFCASSSTGNYGYTFGSGTRLTVV.

The J gene is TRBJ2-5, the V gene TRBV21-1; the DNA was not used to check the table's D call, TRBD1. TRBV21-1 is marked as a pseudogene. This CDR3 is 14 amino acids long. CDR3 nucleotides: TGTGCCAGCAGCAAAGACAGCCTTCAAGAGACCCAGTACTTC. As protein: CASSKDSLQETQYF.

The CDR3 DNA is TGTGCCAGCAGTTTCGTCCCCCCGACAGATACGCAGTATTTT. Translating gives CASSFVPPTDTQYF. V and J are TRBV28 and TRBJ2-3, with unresolved D. Germline V gene lookup returns CDR1 MDHEN and CDR2 SYDVKM. The CDR3 totals 14 residues. V lost 3 bases and J 3 bases, leaving 10 bases between the germline ends.

The chain recombines TRBV30 with TRBJ1-5, with no clear D. The V end lost 3 bases, the J end lost 6 bases, and 15 bases lay between the germline ends. Per germline, CDR1 GTSNPN and CDR2 SVGIG (reference sequence). This CDR3 is built from 14 residues. The CDR3 region is CAWSPWSRAQPQHF. CDR3 DNA: TGTGCCTGGAGCCCCTGGTCGAGGGCTCAGCCCCAGCATTTT.

This sequence joins TRBV6-5 and TRBJ2-5, with TRBD2 as a possible D gene (6 bases). From germline, CDR1 is MNHEY and CDR2 SVGAGI. This CDR3 is 12 amino acids long. The ends were cut back, 8 bases at V and 5 bases at J, with 12 bases in the middle. The CDR3 coding sequence is TGTGCCAGCTCGCGGGACGGGGAGACCCAGTACTTC. Translated, it gives CASSRDGETQYF.

This clone appeared a few times. This chain connects TRBV1 to TRBJ2-7; TRBD2 reflects the table's D call only, with no check against the DNA. TRBV1 is classified as a pseudogene. The CDR3 is made up of 14 amino acids. This CDR3 is CTTPGTSEPHEQYF. The DNA for the CDR3 is TGCACGACCCCCGGGACTAGCGAACCTCACGAGCAGTACTTC.

The rearrangement uses TRBV11-3 and TRBJ1-6, with D perhaps TRBD1 (6 bases). The germline V and J ends were trimmed by 1 base and 10 bases, with 14 bases remaining between them. CDR1 and CDR2 (germline): SGHNT, YENEEA. The CDR3 extends over 15 amino acids. CDR3 region: CASSLVPRGWSPLHF. The DNA of the CDR3 is TGTGCCAGCAGCTTAGTACCCAGGGGATGGTCACCCCTCCACTTT. The whole variable domain, filled in from reference TRBV11-3 and TRBJ1-6, reads EAGVVQSPRYKIIEKKQPVAFWCNPISGHNTLYWYLQNLGQGPELLIRYENEEAVDDSQLPKDRFSAERLKGVDSTLKIQPAELGDSAVYLCASSLVPRGWSPLHFGNGTRLTVT.

The V gene is TRBV19, the J gene TRBJ1-2; no clear D gene. The CDR3 is 13 amino acids. Germline V gene data show CDR1 as LNHDA and CDR2 as SQIVND (reference sequence). The V end was cut by 9 bases, the J end by 8 bases, with 19 bases between. The CDR3 DNA reads as TGTGCCAGCGGACTCGACATCTCCTACGGCTACACCTTC. Translation: CASGLDISYGYTF.

This chain uses TRBV28 with TRBJ1-1; D uncertain. Per the germline V gene, CDR1 is MDHEN and CDR2 is SYDVKM. V was pared by 9 bases and J by 6 bases, with 14 bases between. The CDR3 totals 12 residues. This CDR3 reads CASTTDLPEAFF. CDR3 coding DNA: TGTGCCAGTACAACTGACTTGCCTGAAGCTTTCTTT.

This clone appeared a few times. This chain uses TRBV2 with TRBJ2-7, with D possibly TRBD2 on 5 matching bases. Germline CDR1 reads SNHLY; CDR2 reads FYNNEI. V shed 4 bases and J shed 7 bases, with 17 bases lying between them. This CDR3 region has 14 residues. CDR3 amino acids: CASSGGYRSGEQYF. As DNA, the CDR3 is TGTGCCAGCAGTGGGGGTTACCGGTCGGGAGAGCAGTACTTC.

The rearrangement uses TRBV2 and TRBJ1-5; the match to TRBD1 covers 7 bases. Germline assignment: CDR1 SNHLY and CDR2 FYNNEI. The CDR3 runs to 13 residues. The V segment lost 3 bases and the J segment 4 bases; nucleotides outside the gene matches: 0. The CDR3 DNA reads as TGTGCCAGCAGTGACAGGGGGAATCAGCCCCAGCATTTT. Residues: CASSDRGNQPQHF.

This clone was seen more than once but under ten times. This rearrangement joins TRBV28 to TRBJ1-6; D remains ambiguous. The V and J ends lost 1 base and 8 bases respectively, with 6 bases between them. CDR3 length equals 13 residues. CDR1 is MDHEN and CDR2 is SYDVKM in the germline V gene. CDR3 loop: CASSLLADSPLHF. The CDR3 DNA reads TGTGCCAGCAGTTTATTGGCAGATTCACCCCTCCACTTT.

This chain uses TRBV19 with TRBJ1-6, with D hard to call. The V gene lost 7 bases and the J gene lost 5 bases, with 9 bases spanning the gap. Looked up from germline, CDR1 is LNHDA and CDR2 is SQIVND (reference sequence). The CDR3 spans 13 residues. CDR3 loop: CASKEVNNSPLHF. The CDR3 region has the DNA TGTGCCAGTAAGGAGGTAAATAATTCACCCCTCCACTTT.

The chain recombines TRBV4-3 with TRBJ2-1, with 11 bases identical to TRBD2. The CDR3 totals 16 residues. Looked up from germline, CDR1 is LGHNA and CDR2 is YSLEER. The J segment lost 7 bases and the V segment lost 0 bases, leaving 5 bases of the junction unmatched. CDR3 sequence reads: CASSQDKGLAANEQFF. The CDR3 DNA reads TGCGCCAGCAGCCAAGATAAGGGACTAGCGGCTAATGAGCAGTTCTTC.

This clone has more than one count but fewer than ten. The chain joins TRBV27 to TRBJ2-1, with D uncertain. The length of the CDR3 is 15 residues. Looked up from germline, CDR1 is MNHEY and CDR2 is SMNVEV (reference sequence). Trimming shortened V by 7 bases and J by 1 base, and 14 bases separated the two germline ends. The CDR3 here is CASKLGSASYNEQFF. The DNA of the CDR3 is TGTGCCAGCAAGTTGGGCTCAGCTTCCTACAATGAGCAGTTCTTC.

The chain is built from TRBV7-9 and TRBJ2-1; TRBD2 is a possible D gene (6 bases). The germline V and J ends were trimmed by 0 bases and 3 bases, with 15 bases remaining between them. The CDR3 loop spans 17 amino acids. Germline lookup yields CDR1 SEHNR and CDR2 FQNEAQ (reference sequence). The CDR3 DNA reads TGTGCCAGCAGCTTAGCGAAAGGAGGGGAGGTCTACAATGAGCAGTTCTTC. This gives the protein CASSLAKGGEVYNEQFF.

V and J are TRBV10-3 and TRBJ1-2; 8 nucleotides align to TRBD1. The CDR3 contains 15 residues. In germline, CDR1 is ENHRY, CDR2 SYGVKD. The V and J ends lost 6 bases and 0 bases, in that order; junction bases with no gene match: 6. The CDR3 loop is CAISDRGEANYGYTF. The CDR3 nucleotides read TGTGCCATCAGCGACAGGGGTGAAGCTAACTATGGCTACACCTTC.

The chain links TRBV5-1 to TRBJ2-7; TRBD1 is a possible D gene (6 bases). Per germline, CDR1 SGHRS and CDR2 YFSETQ. The CDR3 runs to 15 residues. The germline V and J ends were trimmed by 0 bases and 0 bases, with 10 bases remaining between them. CDR3 region: CASSLGDISSYEQYF. The CDR3 DNA reads as TGCGCCAGCAGCTTGGGGGACATTAGCTCCTACGAGCAGTACTTC.

The chain carries TRBV27 and TRBJ1-5; D is uncertain. The germline V gene encodes CDR1 MNHEY and CDR2 SMNVEV (reference sequence). V shed 8 bases and J shed 1 base, with 12 bases lying between them. This CDR3 comprises 14 residues. The CDR3 nucleotides read TGTGCCAGCCGCCTACTAGGGAGCAATCAGCCCCAGCATTTT. Translated: CASRLLGSNQPQHF.

V gene TRBV7-2 combines with J gene TRBJ2-7, with TRBD1 identical over 7 bases. The CDR3 length is 14 residues. CDR1 SGHTA and CDR2 FQGNSA come from the germline V gene. J was trimmed by 0 bases and V by 5 bases; bases with no gene match: 4. DNA of the CDR3: TGTGCCAGCAGCCGGAGACAGGGCTCCTACGAGCAGTACTTC. Residues: CASSRRQGSYEQYF.

The V call is TRBV18, the J call TRBJ2-1; D is undetermined. V gave up 3 bases and J gave up 5 bases, with 5 bases separating them. CDR1 and CDR2 from the germline V gene are KGHSH and LQKENI. The CDR3 covers 12 residues. The CDR3 nucleotides are TGTGCCAGCTCACCTAGAGACAATGAGCAGTTCTTC. This gives the protein CASSPRDNEQFF.

This sequence joins TRBV3-1 (or the pseudogene TRBV3-2) and TRBJ2-1; 11 positions match TRBD2. Trimming removed 4 bases from V and 6 bases from J; junction bases left unmatched: 5. The CDR3 runs 15 residues. Germline loops: CDR1 LGHDT, CDR2 YNNKEL (reference sequence). The CDR3 DNA reads TGTGCCAGCAGCCTAGGGACTAGCGGTATCAATGAGCAGTTCTTC. Encoded protein: CASSLGTSGINEQFF.